This TCR beta chain was recovered during a study of shared clonotypes between healthy human individuals. Study-level results: Naive subsets generally had larger estimated richness than memory subsets.

Repertoires were generated with immunoSEQ multiplex PCR, while TCRdb's copy carries only in-frame clones and drops some. This table holds under 2.5 million clones, 85% to 95% found once. Remarks on this clone: Antigen: not known.

The CDR3 runs to 15 residues. Germline V gene sequence: CDR1 ENHRY, CDR2 SYGVKD. The V gene end was trimmed by 2 bases and the J gene end by 5 bases; junction bases not matched to a gene: 7. This receptor was identified in a man younger than 30 in good health. Some clones in this sample may be carry-over from other donors' samples. V usage is TRBV10-3 and J usage is TRBJ2-5; 8 bases agree with TRBD1. Specimen: naive CD4+ T cells from PBMCs. Regarding subset: CD45RA+ positively selected. In DNA, the CDR3 is TGTGCCATCAGTGAGATCGGGACAGGCGGCGAGACCCAGTACTTC. Translated: CAISEIGTGGETQYF.